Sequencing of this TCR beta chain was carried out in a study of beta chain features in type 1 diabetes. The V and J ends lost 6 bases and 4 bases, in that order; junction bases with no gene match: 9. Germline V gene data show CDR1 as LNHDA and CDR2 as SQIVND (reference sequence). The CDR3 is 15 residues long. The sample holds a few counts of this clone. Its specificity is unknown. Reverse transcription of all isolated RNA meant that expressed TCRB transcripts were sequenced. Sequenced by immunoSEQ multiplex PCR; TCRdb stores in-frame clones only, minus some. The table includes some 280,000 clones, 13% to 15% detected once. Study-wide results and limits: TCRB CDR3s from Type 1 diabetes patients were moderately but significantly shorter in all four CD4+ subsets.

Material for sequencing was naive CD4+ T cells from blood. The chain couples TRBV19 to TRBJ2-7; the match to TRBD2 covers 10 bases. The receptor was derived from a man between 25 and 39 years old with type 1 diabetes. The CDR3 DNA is TGTGCCAGTAGAACCGGCTCTAGCGGGAGATACGAGCAGTACTTC. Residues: CASRTGSSGRYEQYF.